The 32 T cell receptor beta chains given below trace back to one sample, sequenced in a study of response to subunit inactivated influenza vaccine. From the RT-PCR reads, TCRdb called clonotypes with MiXCR, one entry per CDR3 protein. Counted here are some 160,000 distinct CDR3 sequences, approximately 11% occurring once; the ten biggest clones make up around 12%. Sequenced material: non-naive T cells sorted from PBMCs, taken 35 to 45 days after vaccination. The receptors shown here come from a man in his fifties or sixties who received an inactivated influenza vaccine.

There are many counts of this clonotype. DNA of the CDR3: TGCGCCAGCAGCTTAACCATGAACACTGAAGCTTTCTTT. Translating gives CASSLTMNTEAFF. The rearrangement uses TRBV5-1 and TRBJ1-1; no clear D gene. Per germline, CDR1 SGHRS and CDR2 YFSETQ. Trimming pared 2 bases from V and 0 bases from J, leaving 5 bases between. CDR3 length equals 13 residues.

This clonotype was observed a handful of times. This chain connects TRBV4-2 to TRBJ2-3, with D possibly matching TRBD2 (6 bases). Germline CDR1 LGHNA, CDR2 YNFKEQ. V gave up 3 bases and J gave up 1 base, with 11 bases separating them. CDR3 length equals 15 residues. The CDR3 coding sequence is TGTGCCAGCAGCCAGGAGGGAACAGGCACAGATACGCAGTATTTT. Translation: CASSQEGTGTDTQYF.

This clonotype was seen more than once but under ten times. The chain has TRBV20-1 and TRBJ1-5; D possibly corresponds to TRBD1 (5 bases). V was pared by 5 bases and J by 4 bases, with 18 bases between. The CDR3 consists of 15 residues. The germline V gene has CDR1 DFQATT and CDR2 SNEGSKA (reference sequence). The CDR3 reads CSAAGGDFRNQPQHF. Here the CDR3 DNA reads TGCAGTGCTGCGGGGGGGGACTTTCGTAATCAGCCCCAGCATTTT.

This clonotype was observed a handful of times. The rearrangement links TRBV12-3 or TRBV12-4 to TRBJ2-5; D ambiguous. The CDR3 runs 14 residues. Trimming took off 5 bases at V and 5 bases at J, with 15 bases between the two ends. CDR3 sequence: CASSITWAGETQYF. The CDR3, as DNA: TGTGCCAGCAGTATCACATGGGCTGGGGAGACCCAGTACTTC.

The CDR3 sequence is CASSLRGTSGGDNTGELFF. DNA for the CDR3: TGTGCCAGCAGTTTACGAGGGACTAGCGGGGGGGACAACACCGGGGAGCTGTTTTTT. The chain has TRBV27 and TRBJ2-2; TRBD2 aligns across 16 bases. Germline assignment: CDR1 MNHEY and CDR2 SMNVEV (reference sequence). Trimming cost V 2 bases and J 2 bases; bases outside gene matches: 5. This CDR3 region has 19 residues.

In this sample, this clonotype turned up a few times. V usage is TRBV4-2 and J usage is TRBJ1-3; D gene ambiguous. The CDR3 has 17 amino acids. Germline V CDR1 and CDR2: LGHNA, YNFKEQ. V lost 2 bases to trimming and J lost 0 bases, with 14 bases between them. This CDR3 reads CASSQNLKKDSGNTIYF. For the CDR3, the DNA is TGTGCCAGCAGCCAAAATCTTAAGAAGGACTCTGGAAACACCATATATTTT.

V is TRBV4-3 and J is TRBJ2-7, with D possibly being TRBD1 (5 bases). Germline loops: CDR1 LGHNA, CDR2 YSLEER. Deletions cut 1 base from V and 6 bases from J, with 16 bases between. The CDR3 length is 15 residues. CDR3 DNA: TGCGCCAGCAGCCAAGGTATCAGGGTACGAAGCGAGCAGTACTTC. Its protein is CASSQGIRVRSEQYF.

This clonotype was seen a handful of times. The chain carries TRBV11-3 and TRBJ2-1, with 7 nucleotides matching TRBD2. CDR3 length equals 13 residues. Trimming at V came to 3 bases and at J to 9 bases, leaving 5 bases not matched to a gene. Germline loops: CDR1 SGHNT, CDR2 YENEEA. Here the CDR3 reads CASSFTWGGEQFF. The CDR3 DNA is TGTGCCAGCAGCTTCACTTGGGGGGGTGAGCAGTTCTTC.

This clonotype was counted between two and nine times. CDR3 residues: CASSYGLAVVDEQYF. The CDR3 region has the DNA TGTGCCAGCTCATACGGACTAGCGGTGGTTGACGAGCAGTACTTC. The chain couples TRBV18 to TRBJ2-7, with 10 positions matching TRBD2. The V segment lost 5 bases and the J segment 5 bases; nucleotides outside the gene matches: 9. The CDR3 is 15 residues long. Germline loops: CDR1 KGHSH, CDR2 LQKENI. Together with reference TRBV18 and TRBJ2-7, the CDR3 gives the full variable domain: NAGVMQNPRHLVRRRGQEARLRCSPMKGHSHVYWYRQLPEEGLKFMVYLQKENIIDESGMPKERFSAEFPKEGPSILRIQQVVRGDSAAYFCASSYGLAVVDEQYFGPGTRLTVT.

The J gene is TRBJ2-1, the V gene TRBV10-3, with 11 positions matching TRBD2. With V trimmed by 11 bases and J by 8 bases, 11 bases remained unmatched. Germline V gene data show CDR1 as ENHRY and CDR2 as SYGVKD. The length of the CDR3 is 14 residues. The CDR3 nucleotides are TGTGCCTCACTGAGAGGTAGCGGGAGGGATGAGCAGTTCTTC. It encodes CASLRGSGRDEQFF.

The V call is TRBV20-1, the J call TRBJ1-1, with a tentative D call TRBD1 (5 bases). V lost 3 bases to trimming and J lost 0 bases, with 11 bases between them. This CDR3 region has 14 residues. Germline CDR1 and CDR2: DFQATT and SNEGSKA (reference sequence). This CDR3 reads CSASRQTMNTEAFF. DNA of the CDR3: TGCAGTGCTAGTAGACAGACCATGAACACTGAAGCTTTCTTT.

V is TRBV7-8 and J is TRBJ2-6; D possibly corresponds to TRBD1 (5 bases). The V end lost 5 bases, the J end lost 1 base, and 9 bases lay between the germline ends. This CDR3 comprises 15 residues. Germline V gene data show CDR1 as SGHVS and CDR2 as FQNEAQ. This CDR3 is CASSGYRSGANVLTF. The CDR3 DNA reads TGTGCCAGCAGCGGCTACAGGTCTGGGGCCAACGTCCTGACTTTC.

The chain uses TRBV7-2 and TRBJ1-4; 7 bases map to TRBD1. The CDR3 sequence is 16 residues long. Germline lookup yields CDR1 SGHTA and CDR2 FQGNSA. V shed 2 bases, J shed 2 bases, and the junction held 5 bases outside the gene matches. The CDR3 region is CASSLTPGQTNEKLFF. The CDR3 DNA sequence: TGTGCCAGCAGCTTAACCCCGGGACAGACTAATGAAAAACTGTTTTTT.

This clonotype was found many times. The genes are TRBV12-3 or TRBV12-4 and TRBJ1-3, with 8 bases lining up with TRBD1. V was pared by 7 bases and J by 0 bases, with 11 bases of the junction left unmatched. The CDR3 runs 17 residues. As DNA, the CDR3 is TGTGCCAGCAATTTGTCAGGGGGCCCAAGCTCTGGAAACACCATATATTTT. This codes for CASNLSGGPSSGNTIYF.

This clonotype was observed a few times. The chain joins TRBV20-1 to TRBJ2-4; 7 bases align to TRBD2. After removal of 6 bases from V and 8 bases from J, the junction contained 16 bases not matched to a gene. Germline V gene data show CDR1 as DFQATT and CDR2 as SNEGSKA (reference sequence). This CDR3 region has 15 residues. The CDR3 sequence is CSATRTGTAGDIQYF. The CDR3 DNA follows: TGCAGTGCAACGAGAACCGGGACCGCGGGGGACATTCAGTACTTC.

This clonotype was counted between two and nine times. The chain carries TRBV7-9 and TRBJ2-1; 7 bases agree with TRBD2. J lost 5 bases, V lost 7 bases, and 14 bases had no gene match. The length of the CDR3 is 16 residues. CDR1 is SEHNR and CDR2 is FQNEAQ in the germline V gene (reference sequence). CDR3 sequence (DNA): TGTGCCAGCACCTCTATGGGGGGGAGGACAAACAATGAGCAGTTCTTC. It is translated as CASTSMGGRTNNEQFF. Looking up the rest from reference TRBV7-9 and TRBJ2-1 gives the full variable domain: DTGVSQNPRHKITKRGQNVTFRCDPISEHNRLYWYRQTLGQGPEFLTYFQNEAQLEKSRLLSDRFSAERPKGSFSTLEIQRTEQGDSAMYLCASTSMGGRTNNEQFFGPGTRLTVL.

V and J are TRBV7-6 and TRBJ2-5; D possibly corresponds to TRBD2 (6 bases). Germline CDR1 SGHVS, CDR2 FNYEAQ. The CDR3 extends over 16 amino acids. V gave up 0 bases and J gave up 0 bases, with 11 bases separating them. CDR3 sequence: CASSLAWGDYQETQYF. As DNA, the CDR3 is TGTGCCAGCAGCTTAGCGTGGGGGGACTACCAAGAGACCCAGTACTTC.

This clonotype has just a few counts. This chain links TRBV5-1 with TRBJ2-5; 9 bases are a match to TRBD1. The CDR3 contains 13 residues. V was pared by 4 bases and J by 5 bases, with 3 bases of the junction left unmatched. CDR1 is SGHRS and CDR2 is YFSETQ in the germline V gene. The CDR3 DNA sequence: TGCGCCAGCAGCCCCGGACAGGGGGAGACCCAGTACTTC. This sequence encodes CASSPGQGETQYF.

This clonotype showed up just a few times. The chain combines TRBV5-1 with TRBJ2-2; D ambiguous. Germline CDR1 SGHRS, CDR2 YFSETQ. This CDR3 is 16 amino acids long. V dropped 1 base and J dropped 2 bases, with 12 bases sitting between them. The CDR3 DNA reads TGCGCCAGCAGCTTGACAGTTCTAGATAACACCGGGGAGCTGTTTTTT. Its protein is CASSLTVLDNTGELFF.

The chain couples TRBV20-1 to TRBJ2-6; 7 bases agree with TRBD1. V dropped 6 bases and J dropped 3; count of bases not matched to a gene: 2. This CDR3 has 13 amino acids. Germline values: CDR1 DFQATT, CDR2 SNEGSKA (reference sequence). DNA for the CDR3: TGCAGTGCCACAGGGGATGGGGCCAACGTCCTGACTTTC. Its protein product is CSATGDGANVLTF.

This clonotype was detected many times. The V call is TRBV12-3 or TRBV12-4, the J call TRBJ1-5; no clear D. The CDR3 has 13 residues. Between the trimmed V and J ends, which lost 8 bases and 2 bases, there was a span of 10 bases. CDR3 DNA: TGTGCCAGCGGGCCAACGCGCAATCAGCCCCAGCATTTT. This sequence encodes CASGPTRNQPQHF.

This clonotype was recorded at least ten times. The chain has TRBV12-3 or TRBV12-4 and TRBJ1-2; D uncertain. The CDR3 length is 11 residues. Deletions cut 10 bases from V and 5 bases from J, with 11 bases between. The CDR3 here is CAIRRLYGYTF. The DNA of the CDR3 is TGTGCCATCCGGCGACTGTATGGCTACACCTTC.

This clonotype has only a few counts. The chain joins TRBV20-1 to TRBJ1-5; D is undetermined. The V end lost 2 bases, the J end lost 3 bases, and 14 bases lay between the germline ends. This CDR3 is built from 15 residues. Germline V lookup: CDR1 DFQATT, CDR2 SNEGSKA (reference sequence). DNA of the CDR3: TGCAGTGCTAGATTAGTCGGGCTGTACAATCAGCCCCAGCATTTT. It is translated as CSARLVGLYNQPQHF.

V gene TRBV7-2 combines with J gene TRBJ2-3; 8 bases fit TRBD1. Germline V lookup: CDR1 SGHTA, CDR2 FQGNSA. The CDR3 totals 14 residues. The J segment lost 5 bases and the V segment lost 3 bases, leaving 4 bases of the junction unmatched. Written as DNA, the CDR3 is TGTGCCAGCAGCTTCAGGGGGCGTAGAGATACGCAGTATTTT. Its protein is CASSFRGRRDTQYF. Complete variable domain (other parts from reference TRBV7-2 and TRBJ2-3): GAGVSQSPSNKVTEKGKDVELRCDPISGHTALYWYRQSLGQGLEFLIYFQGNSAPDKSGLPSDRFSAERTGGSVSTLTIQRTQQEDSAVYLCASSFRGRRDTQYFGPGTRLTVL.

There are a few counts of this clonotype. V usage is TRBV9 and J usage is TRBJ2-3; 10 nucleotides line up with TRBD2. This CDR3 contains 17 residues. V shed 3 bases and J 5 bases; nucleotides not matched to a gene: 12. From germline, CDR1 is SGDLS and CDR2 YYNGEE. CDR3 residues: CASSAPSLAGAVDTQYF. The CDR3 region has the DNA TGTGCCAGCAGCGCTCCTTCTCTAGCGGGAGCGGTAGATACGCAGTATTTT. Looking up the rest from reference TRBV9 and TRBJ2-3 gives the full variable domain: DSGVTQTPKHLITATGQRVTLRCSPRSGDLSVYWYQQSLDQGLQFLIQYYNGEERAKGNILERFSAQQFPDLHSELNLSSLELGDSALYFCASSAPSLAGAVDTQYFGPGTRLTVL.

V is TRBV6-2 or TRBV6-3 and J is TRBJ1-5, with D possibly being TRBD1 (6 bases). V was cut by 0 bases and J by 6 bases, with 12 bases left in between. The CDR3 runs to 15 residues. Per the germline V gene, CDR1 is MNHEY and CDR2 is SVGEGT. This CDR3 is CASSYSRGNGQPQHF. CDR3 in DNA: TGTGCCAGCAGTTACTCGAGGGGGAATGGTCAGCCCCAGCATTTT.

The chain links TRBV5-1 to TRBJ1-2, with TRBD1 matching 8 bases. V gave up 4 bases and J gave up 2 bases; unmatched junction bases: 4. CDR3 size: 14 residues. Germline V lookup: CDR1 SGHRS, CDR2 YFSETQ. The CDR3 is CASSGGQGNYGYTF. CDR3 in DNA: TGCGCCAGCAGCGGAGGACAGGGAAACTATGGCTACACCTTC.

This clonotype was counted only a few times. This sequence joins TRBV7-2 and TRBJ2-3; 7 positions match TRBD2. The CDR3 covers 16 residues. J lost 1 base, V lost 5 bases, and 9 bases had no gene match. Looked up from germline, CDR1 is SGHTA and CDR2 is FQGNSA. The CDR3 region has the DNA TGTGCCAGCAGCCTGGGGGGAGGGGCCGGCACAGATACGCAGTATTTT. This translates into CASSLGGGAGTDTQYF.

V and J are TRBV7-9 and TRBJ2-1; TRBD1 matches 10 bases. The germline CDR1 and CDR2 sequences are SEHNR and FQNEAQ (reference sequence). V gave up 5 bases and J gave up 7 bases; unmatched junction bases: 8. The CDR3 is 15 residues long. CDR3 coding DNA: TGTGCCAGCAGCCCCGGGACAGGGGCTCTTAATGAGCAGTTCTTC. Its translation is CASSPGTGALNEQFF.

This clonotype was observed at least ten times. This sequence joins TRBV20-1 and TRBJ1-5; unclear D gene. V lost 0 bases, J lost 4 bases, and 13 bases lay in between. The germline V gene has CDR1 DFQATT and CDR2 SNEGSKA (reference sequence). The CDR3 covers 15 residues. The CDR3 loop is CSARDAGPGNQPQHF. Written as DNA, the CDR3 is TGCAGTGCTAGAGATGCAGGCCCTGGAAATCAGCCCCAGCATTTT.

A few counts support this clonotype. The gene calls are TRBV11-1 and TRBJ2-1; 8 bases agree with TRBD2. V was pared by 2 bases and J by 1 base, with 10 bases of the junction left unmatched. The CDR3 spans 18 residues. Germline CDR1 reads SGHAT; CDR2 reads FQDESV (reference sequence). CDR3 loop: CASSLPVRLAKSYNEQFF. The CDR3 DNA reads as TGTGCCAGCAGCTTACCTGTAAGACTAGCGAAATCCTACAATGAGCAGTTCTTC.

The gene calls are TRBV29-1 and TRBJ1-3; D unresolved. Trimming shortened V by 1 base and J by 6 bases, and 7 bases separated the two germline ends. The CDR3 consists of 12 residues. CDR1 and CDR2 (germline): SQVTM, ANQGSEA. In DNA, the CDR3 is TGCAGCGTTGAAGTCAGGACAAACACCATATATTTT. It codes for CSVEVRTNTIYF.